This TCR beta chain was recorded in a study of regulatory T cells in long-lasting Graves disease. Time point indicated: newly diagnosed GD, antithyroid drugs for less than 3 months. The TCR library was made from RNA extracted from PBMCs. Each of the patients was recruited from an endocrinology department situated in Xi'an, China. A volume of nine milliliters of peripheral blood was collected in EDTA tubes. General study results and limits: Researchers examined only peripheral blood and not thyroid tissue.

Libraries of TCR beta came from iRepertoire HTBI primers plus Arm-PCR of CDR3 regions. TCRdb reanalysed the multiplex PCR reads using MiXCR and keeps one entry per CDR3 protein. The sample has some 600,000 distinct CDR3 sequences; 16% are singletons. This clonotype was seen repeatedly, ten times or more. Its cognate antigen is unknown. These same records also appear under a second study, on T cells in Graves' hyperthyroidism and ophthalmopathy.

The clonotype originates from a man aged 18 to 29 with Graves disease. The sample here was peripheral blood mononuclear cells (PBMCs), taken at new diagnosis, from a patient treated with antithyroid drugs.

CDR3 sequence reads: CASKAAGESYNEQFF. DNA for the CDR3: TGTGCCAGCAAGGCAGCGGGAGAGTCTTACAATGAGCAGTTCTTC. The genes are TRBV27 and TRBJ2-1; 8 nucleotides line up with TRBD2. Per germline, CDR1 MNHEY and CDR2 SMNVEV (reference sequence). V dropped 7 bases and J dropped 4; count of bases not matched to a gene: 9. This CDR3 comprises 15 residues.